This T cell receptor beta chain was recorded in a study of regulatory T cells in long-lasting Graves disease. Overall study findings and caveats: Those with persistent disease had in common more public clonotypes (around 2,500) than new patients (approximately 970). Persistent Graves' patients showed a TCR diversity that was lower than that of newly diagnosed ones. Results may be inaccurate due to the small sample size.

Germline V gives CDR1 SGDLS, CDR2 YYNGEE. Unmatched junction bases numbered 18, after V lost 4 bases and J lost 7 bases. The CDR3 has 18 residues. This clonotype came up a few times. The antigen is unknown. Relying on iRepertoire HTBI primers and Arm-PCR of CDR3 regions, the team built TCR beta libraries. TCRdb reprocessed the multiplex PCR reads via MiXCR and lists one record per CDR3 protein. The sample lists 600,000 to 650,000 distinct CDR3 sequences; under 20% were seen once. Time point here: newly diagnosed GD, antithyroid drugs for less than 3 months. With RNA extracted from PBMCs as input, the TCR library was made. These records were also assigned to another study, of T cells in Graves' hyperthyroidism and ophthalmopathy.

The sequence derives from a woman aged 25 to 39 with Graves disease. Here the sequenced sample was peripheral blood mononuclear cells (PBMCs), taken at new diagnosis, from a patient treated with antithyroid drugs. This sequence joins TRBV9 and TRBJ2-2, with 8 nucleotides matching TRBD2. DNA for the CDR3: TGTGCCAGCAGCCCCCGAGGAGGGGCAGCGGGAGCGGTCGGGGAGCTGTTTTTT. It translates to CASSPRGGAAGAVGELFF.